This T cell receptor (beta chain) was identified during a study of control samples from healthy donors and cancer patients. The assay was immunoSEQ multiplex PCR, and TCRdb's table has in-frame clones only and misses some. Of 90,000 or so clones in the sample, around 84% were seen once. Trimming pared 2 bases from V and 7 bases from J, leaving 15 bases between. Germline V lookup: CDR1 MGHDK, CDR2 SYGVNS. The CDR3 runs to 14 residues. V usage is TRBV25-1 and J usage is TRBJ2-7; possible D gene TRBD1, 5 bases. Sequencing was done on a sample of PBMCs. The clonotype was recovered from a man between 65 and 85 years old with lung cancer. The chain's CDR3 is CASSEMTVTPEQYF. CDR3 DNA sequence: TGTGCCAGCAGTGAAATGACAGTGACTCCTGAGCAGTACTTC.